The entry that follows covers one T cell receptor beta chain sequence. Investigators profiled TCR beta VDJ and CDR3 from genomic DNA template. TCRdb passed the reads through MiXCR, listing each CDR3 protein once. The sample yields about 120,000 distinct CDR3 sequences, about 50% seen once. The CDR3 extends over 12 amino acids. Trimming took 2 bases from V and 4 from J, leaving 5 bases between them. Germline CDR1 reads SNHLY; CDR2 reads FYNNEI. These data are taken from a study of CD8+CD57+ T cells in acquired aplastic anemia. Only patients with CD8+CD57+ cell expansion on flow cytometry were chosen for sequencing.

The V call is TRBV2, the J call TRBJ1-2; D is unresolved. Sequenced input: sorted CD4+, CD8+, or CD8+CD57+ T cells (not recorded which) from PBMCs. The receptor was derived from a human donor with aplastic anemia. CDR3 sequence reads: CASSESAYGYTF. The DNA of the CDR3 is TGTGCCAGCAGTGAATCAGCCTATGGCTACACCTTC.